Following are 27 T cell receptor beta chains from one sample sequenced in a study of memory CD4+ T cells and cytomegalovirus serostatus. Clones were sequenced by immunoSEQ multiplex PCR, and TCRdb holds only the in-frame ones, with some missing. Of tens of thousands of clones listed, less than 85% are singletons. Single viable CD3+CD4+CD8-CD45RO+ cells were sorted as the memory CD4+ T cells. Sequencing was done on a sample of memory CD4+ T cells from blood. The receptors derive from an adult in good health and CMV-seronegative.

The chain recombines TRBV19 with TRBJ1-1; D unresolved. The V and J ends lost 6 bases and 5 bases respectively, with 16 bases between them. Per the germline V gene, CDR1 is LNHDA and CDR2 is SQIVND (reference sequence). The CDR3 is 14 amino acids. As DNA, the CDR3 is TGTGCCAGTAGGAGTGGGGAGCGGAAAACTGAAGCTTTCTTT. It is translated as CASRSGERKTEAFF.

The chain is built from TRBV6-1 and TRBJ1-3; D is unresolved. The length of the CDR3 is 16 residues. Germline CDR1 reads MNHNS; CDR2 reads SASEGT. Deletions cut 4 bases from V and 1 base from J, with 14 bases between. CDR3 sequence reads: CASSVGRAGSGNTIYF. Written as DNA, the CDR3 is TGTGCCAGCAGTGTAGGGCGCGCCGGGTCTGGAAACACCATATATTTT.

The chain recombines TRBV10-2 with TRBJ1-5; TRBD1 might be the D (5 bases). The CDR3 spans 14 residues. Trimming removed 3 bases at V and 3 bases at J, with 9 bases between. Germline CDR1 is WSHSY and CDR2 is SAAADI. DNA of the CDR3: TGCGCCAGCAGTGACGACAGCACCAATCAGCCCCAGCATTTT. It translates to CASSDDSTNQPQHF.

This clone showed up just once. The chain joins TRBV6-5 to TRBJ1-5; no definite D call. V lost 8 bases and J 3 bases, leaving 11 bases between the germline ends. The length of the CDR3 is 13 residues. In germline, CDR1 is MNHEY, CDR2 SVGAGI. CDR3 in DNA: TGTGCCAGCTCACCGAGCCACAATCAGCCCCAGCATTTT. Translated, it gives CASSPSHNQPQHF.

This chain links TRBV9 with TRBJ1-2; D is undetermined. Trimming took off 0 bases at V and 3 bases at J, with 9 bases between the two ends. CDR1 and CDR2 from the germline V gene are SGDLS and YYNGEE. The CDR3 runs 14 residues. CDR3: CASSVATTYYGYTF. The CDR3 nucleotides are TGTGCCAGCAGCGTAGCTACGACCTACTATGGCTACACCTTC.

The J gene is TRBJ1-1, the V gene TRBV5-8; D is unresolved. The V end lost 4 bases, the J end lost 5 bases, and 18 bases lay between the germline ends. Germline V gene data show CDR1 as SGHTS and CDR2 as YDEGEE. The CDR3 spans 15 residues. CDR3 DNA: TGTGCCAGCAGCGATACTGAAAAATTGAGGACTGAAGCTTTCTTT. It yields the protein CASSDTEKLRTEAFF. The full variable domain, in which reference TRBV5-8 and TRBJ1-1 provide the parts outside the CDR3, is EAGVTQSPTHLIKTRGQQATLRCSPISGHTSVYWYQQALGLGLQFLLWYDEGEERNRGNFPPRFSGRQFPNYSSELNVNALELEDSALYLCASSDTEKLRTEAFFGQGTRLTVV.

This clone was found a few times. V and J are TRBV7-2 and TRBJ1-2; no reliable D call. CDR1 and CDR2 from the germline V gene are SGHTA and FQGNSA. CDR3 length equals 13 residues. Trimming took off 5 bases at V and 4 bases at J, with 11 bases between the two ends. The DNA of the CDR3 is TGTGCCAGCAGCCGAGACACCGCCTATGGCTACACCTTC. The encoded protein is CASSRDTAYGYTF.

The chain joins TRBV6-6 to TRBJ1-1, with D perhaps TRBD1 (5 bases). Between the trimmed V and J ends, which lost 4 bases and 6 bases, there was a span of 15 bases. Germline CDR1 and CDR2: MNHNY and SVGAGI (reference sequence). This CDR3 has 14 amino acids. The CDR3, as DNA: TGTGCCAGCAGTTTGGGCAGGGAGGCGGCTGAAGCTTTCTTT. Protein product: CASSLGREAAEAFF.

The genes are TRBV29-1 and TRBJ2-7; D not certain. The V and J ends lost 4 bases and 2 bases respectively, with 6 bases between them. Germline V gives CDR1 SQVTM, CDR2 ANQGSEA. The CDR3 covers 11 residues. CDR3 DNA sequence: TGCAGCGTTGTTTCGGCCTACGAGCAGTACTTC. Protein product: CSVVSAYEQYF.

The table lists this clone with a count of one. The rearrangement uses TRBV21-1 and TRBJ2-4. TRBV21-1 is a documented pseudogene. The CDR3 length is 10 residues. CDR3 sequence reads: CASSKNIQYF. The CDR3, as DNA: TGTGCCAGCAGTAAAAACATTCAGTACTTC.

The chain combines TRBV27 with TRBJ2-7; perhaps D is TRBD1 or TRBD2 (5 bases each). Germline V gene sequence: CDR1 MNHEY, CDR2 SMNVEV (reference sequence). V was shortened by 2 bases and J by 0 bases, with 8 bases between the two germline ends. This CDR3 is built from 14 residues. CDR3 DNA: TGTGCCAGCAGTTTAAACGGGGCCTCCTACGAGCAGTACTTC. This encodes CASSLNGASYEQYF.

The chain has TRBV7-9 and TRBJ2-1, with D tentatively TRBD1 (5 bases). The CDR3 runs to 17 residues. V was pared by 1 base and J by 0 bases, with 13 bases between. Germline CDR1 SEHNR, CDR2 FQNEAQ (reference sequence). This chain's CDR3 is CASSLGWGASSYNEQFF. The CDR3 DNA reads as TGTGCCAGCAGCTTAGGTTGGGGCGCCAGCTCCTACAATGAGCAGTTCTTC. The entire variable domain, with the rest obtained from reference TRBV7-9 and TRBJ2-1, is as follows: DTGVSQNPRHKITKRGQNVTFRCDPISEHNRLYWYRQTLGQGPEFLTYFQNEAQLEKSRLLSDRFSAERPKGSFSTLEIQRTEQGDSAMYLCASSLGWGASSYNEQFFGPGTRLTVL.

This chain uses TRBV29-1 with TRBJ2-7; either TRBD1 or TRBD2 may supply D (5 bases each). The CDR3 runs to 14 residues. Germline V gene lookup returns CDR1 SQVTM and CDR2 ANQGSEA. The V end was cut by 1 base, the J end by 3 bases, with 13 bases between. The CDR3, as DNA: TGCAGCGTTGAAGGGGGGTCAGGCAACTACGAGCAGTACTTC. It codes for CSVEGGSGNYEQYF.

The rearrangement uses TRBV5-1 and TRBJ2-5; 7 positions match TRBD1. Germline V lookup: CDR1 SGHRS, CDR2 YFSETQ. The V gene end was trimmed by 5 bases and the J gene end by 11 bases; junction bases not matched to a gene: 18. The CDR3 length is 15 residues. CDR3 coding DNA: TGCGCCAGCAGGTTCCGGGACAGCAACGTTTTGAAGCAGTACTTC. This translates into CASRFRDSNVLKQYF. Combining the CDR3 with reference TRBV5-1 and TRBJ2-5 gives the whole variable domain KAGVTQTPRYLIKTRGQQVTLSCSPISGHRSVSWYQQTPGQGLQFLFEYFSETQRNKGNFPGRFSGRQFSNSRSEMNVSTLELGDSALYLCASRFRDSNVLKQYFGPGTRLLVL.

This clone has only one observation. The chain uses TRBV28 and TRBJ1-2; 8 bases are a match to TRBD1. In germline, CDR1 is MDHEN, CDR2 SYDVKM. The V segment lost 7 bases and the J segment 7 bases; nucleotides outside the gene matches: 11. The CDR3 is made up of 14 amino acids. The CDR3 is CASKLPGQGVGYTF. In DNA form, the CDR3 reads TGTGCCAGCAAGCTACCCGGACAGGGTGTTGGCTACACCTTC.

The chain carries TRBV6-5 and TRBJ2-5; maybe TRBD2 (7 bases). This CDR3 has 15 residues. In germline, CDR1 is MNHEY, CDR2 SVGAGI. Trimming left V 6 bases short and J 9 bases short, with 23 bases between. The CDR3 DNA reads as TGTGCCAGCAGCCCACCGGGGGGCGGGGCAGGGGCCCAGTACTTC. Its protein product is CASSPPGGGAGAQYF.

The chain recombines TRBV29-1 with TRBJ1-6; the D is unclear. The germline V gene encodes CDR1 SQVTM and CDR2 ANQGSEA. CDR3 size: 18 residues. Deletions cut 3 bases from V and 9 bases from J, with 27 bases between. The DNA of the CDR3 is TGCAGCGTTGAGCCCCAAAGTAGGGAGGGAGACGTTTGTTCACCCCTCCACTTT. As protein: CSVEPQSREGDVCSPLHF.

This chain links TRBV4-2 with TRBJ1-1, with D unresolved. The V gene's germline CDR1 is LGHNA and CDR2 YNFKEQ. The CDR3 has 13 residues. V gave up 0 bases and J gave up 5 bases, with 7 bases separating them. The CDR3 coding sequence is TGTGCCAGCAGCCAAGATGATGGAACTGAAGCTTTCTTT. This translates into CASSQDDGTEAFF.

The chain employs TRBV5-1 and TRBJ2-7; D remains unclear. V lost 4 bases to trimming and J lost 6 bases, with 20 bases between them. Germline-derived CDR1 and CDR2 are SGHRS and YFSETQ. The CDR3 extends over 15 amino acids. The CDR3: CASSDTEVVRGEQYF. DNA of the CDR3: TGCGCCAGCAGCGACACTGAAGTCGTTCGCGGCGAGCAGTACTTC.

The chain links TRBV5-1 to TRBJ2-3; 14 positions agree with TRBD2. Trimming at V came to 3 bases and at J to 5 bases, leaving 2 bases not matched to a gene. The CDR3 consists of 15 residues. Looked up from germline, CDR1 is SGHRS and CDR2 is YFSETQ. The CDR3 DNA follows: TGCGCCAGCAGCTCGGGGACTAGCGGGGGAGATACGCAGTATTTT. This encodes CASSSGTSGGDTQYF.

This chain links TRBV29-1 with TRBJ2-5, with 9 bases matching TRBD2. There are 12 residues in the CDR3. The V gene's germline CDR1 is SQVTM and CDR2 ANQGSEA. V gave up 7 bases and J gave up 5 bases; unmatched junction bases: 5. The CDR3 DNA is TGCAGCGCCTGCCTAGCGGGGGAGACCCAGTACTTC. Translated: CSACLAGETQYF.

The chain combines TRBV10-1 with TRBJ1-4; D gene unclear. The CDR3 totals 13 residues. CDR1 and CDR2 (germline): WNHNN, SYGVQD (reference sequence). Trimming removed 3 bases at V and 5 bases at J, with 7 bases between. CDR3 protein: CASSDFENEKLFF. In DNA, the CDR3 is TGCGCCAGCAGTGATTTCGAGAATGAAAAACTGTTTTTT.

V usage is TRBV19 and J usage is TRBJ1-5, with a tentative D call TRBD1 (5 bases). CDR3 length: 17 amino acids. V lost 4 bases to trimming and J lost 0 bases, with 16 bases between them. Germline assignment: CDR1 LNHDA and CDR2 SQIVND (reference sequence). CDR3 residues: CASSRRGGAYSNQPQHF. DNA of the CDR3: TGTGCCAGTAGTAGACGTGGAGGGGCCTATAGCAATCAGCCCCAGCATTTT.

This clone has a handful of counts. This rearrangement joins TRBV30 to TRBJ1-2; perhaps TRBD1 as D (6 bases). The ends were cut back, 1 base at V and 0 bases at J, with 9 bases in the middle. Germline loops: CDR1 GTSNPN, CDR2 SVGIG (reference sequence). This CDR3 is built from 14 residues. CDR3 DNA sequence: TGTGCCTGGAGTGGGCGGACAGCTAACTATGGCTACACCTTC. This translates into CAWSGRTANYGYTF.

The V call is TRBV29-1, the J call TRBJ2-3, with TRBD1 as a possible D gene (5 bases). The V end was cut by 8 bases, the J end by 4 bases, with 7 bases between. The CDR3 runs to 10 residues. The germline gives CDR1 SQVTM, CDR2 ANQGSEA. The CDR3 region is CSLGPDTQYF. As DNA, the CDR3 is TGCAGCTTGGGGCCAGATACGCAGTATTTT.

The rearrangement links TRBV6-1 to TRBJ2-5; D is perhaps TRBD2 (5 bases). The CDR3 runs 15 residues. Per germline, CDR1 MNHNS and CDR2 SASEGT. The V and J ends lost 4 bases and 0 bases respectively, with 12 bases between them. CDR3 DNA: TGTGCCAGCAGTGCCACGAGGGCTAACCAAGAGACCCAGTACTTC. This translates into CASSATRANQETQYF.

The V gene is TRBV5-4, the J gene TRBJ2-5, with D unresolved. V lost 0 bases, J lost 4 bases, and 22 bases lay in between. CDR3 size: 18 residues. The V gene's germline CDR1 is SGHNT and CDR2 YYREEE (reference sequence). The CDR3 is CASSLEPLETAVPETQYF. CDR3 DNA: TGTGCCAGCAGCTTGGAACCCTTGGAGACCGCGGTCCCAGAGACCCAGTACTTC.